The rows below give T cell receptor beta chains drawn from one sample of a study of T-cell reconstitution after alpha-beta-depleted transplantation in children. A single record per CDR3 protein comes from TCRdb applying MiXCR to the PCR reads. The sample has 330,000 or so distinct CDR3 sequences, around 10% seen once. The source material was PBMCs, sampled before TCRalphabeta/CD19-depleted stem cell transplant. The receptors here all came from a boy younger than two with acute myeloid leukemia, due to receive a stem cell transplant. Each CDR3 is given with its conserved first and last residue. The D gene is left open where the match is weak. Rows may omit the clone size; those that give it use once, few, many or a size class.

>NA|NA|TRBV7-2|TRBJ1-6
TGTGCCAGCAGCTCCCGACGCAGCTCCTATAATTCACCCCTCCACTTT
CASSSRRSSYNSPLHF
>many|NA|TRBV20-1|TRBJ2-6
TGCAGTGCTAGCCCCTCGAGGGGGGCCAACGTCCTGACTTTC
CSASPSRGANVLTF
>many|TRBD1|TRBV29-1|TRBJ1-4
TGCAGCGTTGAAGATCATGGGACAGGGGAGGATGAAAAACTGTTTTTT
CSVEDHGTGEDEKLFF
>few|NA|TRBV7-2|TRBJ2-5
TGTGCCAGCAGCTTATCCCGGACCGATCAAGAGACCCAGTACTTC
CASSLSRTDQETQYF
>many|NA|TRBV11-1|TRBJ2-1
TGTGCCAGCAGCTCGGGACCGTACTACAATGAGCAGTTCTTC
CASSSGPYYNEQFF
>NA|TRBD2|TRBV27|TRBJ2-5
TGTGCCAGCAGTTTAGGGACTAGCGGTTCGTCGACCCAGTACTTC
CASSLGTSGSSTQYF
>many|NA|TRBV5-1|TRBJ2-7
TGCGCCAGCAGCTTGAGCGGTACGTACGAGCAGTACTTC
CASSLSGTYEQYF
>many|TRBD1|TRBV27|TRBJ2-4
TGTGCCAGCAGTTTAACAGGGGTCAAAAACATTCAGTACTTC
CASSLTGVKNIQYF
>many|TRBD2|TRBV20-1|TRBJ2-1
TGCAGTGCTAGAGATCGGGGGGTCTATGAGCAGTTCTTC
CSARDRGVYEQFF
>NA|NA|TRBV19|TRBJ1-1
TGTGCCAGTAGTATTGCTGGACGTGAAGCTTTCTTT
CASSIAGREAFF
>few|NA|TRBV7-9|TRBJ2-7
TGTGCCAGCAGCCAAGCCCCCTACGAGCAGTACTTC
CASSQAPYEQYF
>many|TRBD1|TRBV5-1|TRBJ1-1
TGCGCCAGCAGCTGGACGGGACAGGTCACTGAAGCTTTCTTT
CASSWTGQVTEAFF
>NA|TRBD1|TRBV5-5|TRBJ2-1
TGTGCCAGCAGCCAGCCCGGGACAGTTTATAATGAGCAGTTCTTC
CASSQPGTVYNEQFF
>many|TRBD2|TRBV7-2|TRBJ2-1
TGTGCCAGCAGCCGGACTAGCGGGGACCGATTCTTC
CASSRTSGDRFF
>many|NA|TRBV28|TRBJ1-4
TGTGCCAGCAGTTTAAACGGGAGGGCTGAAAAACTGTTTTTT
CASSLNGRAEKLFF
>many|NA|TRBV4-2|TRBJ2-1
TGTGCCAGCAGCCAAGATTGGAGCGGAGTCTACAATGAGCAGTTCTTC
CASSQDWSGVYNEQFF
>few|TRBD1|TRBV28|TRBJ1-5
TGTGCCAGCATCCTTCAGGGGGTTGGACAGCCCCAGCATTTT
CASILQGVGQPQHF
>many|NA|TRBV5-1|TRBJ2-7
TGCGCCAGCAGCTACGGCGCGGCAGGTCCCACCTACGAGCAGTACTTC
CASSYGAAGPTYEQYF
>many|TRBD2|TRBV6-5|TRBJ2-7
TGTGCCAGCAGTTATTCCGGGACTAGCGGGAGTATGTACTTC
CASSYSGTSGSMYF
>many|NA|TRBV4-1|TRBJ1-6
TGCGCCAGCAGCCAAGAGGTCGTGAGGATCCTTTCACCCCTCCACTTT
CASSQEVVRILSPLHF
>many|TRBD2|TRBV29-1|TRBJ2-1
TGCAGCGGGGGACTAGCGTCCTACAATGAGCAGTTCTTC
CSGGLASYNEQFF